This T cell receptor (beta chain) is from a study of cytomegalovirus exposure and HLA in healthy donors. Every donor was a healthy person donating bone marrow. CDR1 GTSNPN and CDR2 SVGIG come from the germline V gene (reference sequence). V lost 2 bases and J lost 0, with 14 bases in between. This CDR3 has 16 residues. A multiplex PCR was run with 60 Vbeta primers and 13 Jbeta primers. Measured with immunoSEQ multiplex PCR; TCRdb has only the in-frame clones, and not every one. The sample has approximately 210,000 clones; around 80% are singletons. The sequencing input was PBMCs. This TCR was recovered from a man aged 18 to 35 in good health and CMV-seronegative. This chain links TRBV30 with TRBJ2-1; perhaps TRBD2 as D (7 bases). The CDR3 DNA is TGTGCCTGGAGTCCTCAAGCGGGACACTCCTACAATGAGCAGTTCTTC. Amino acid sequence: CAWSPQAGHSYNEQFF.